Listed here are 30 T cell receptor beta chains from one sample, sequenced in a study of T cells after yellow fever vaccination. TCRdb processed the 5' RACE reads anew with MiXCR; each CDR3 protein has one entry. This table has some 390,000 distinct CDR3 sequences, roughly a sixth appearing once. Sequencing was performed on PBMCs, taken before the yellow fever booster vaccination. These receptor sequences come from a man between 18 and 29 years old who received the YFV17D yellow fever vaccine.

This clonotype was seen more than once but under ten times. The rearrangement links TRBV11-2 to TRBJ1-6; no firm D call. V was cut by 1 base and J by 15 bases, with 10 bases left in between. The CDR3 spans 12 residues. Germline V gives CDR1 SGHAT, CDR2 FQNNGV. The CDR3 protein is CASSLAHGVLHF. CDR3 DNA: TGTGCCAGCAGCTTAGCACATGGGGTCCTCCACTTT.

This clonotype was seen a handful of times. The CDR3 sequence is CATSLDTNTEAFF. In nucleotides, the CDR3 is TGTGCCACCAGCCTGGACACGAACACTGAAGCTTTCTTT. The chain employs TRBV15 and TRBJ1-1; D is possibly TRBD1 (5 bases). V was clipped by 5 bases and J by 1 base, with 8 bases between them. The germline gives CDR1 LNHNV, CDR2 YYDKDF (reference sequence). There are 13 residues in the CDR3.

This clonotype was picked up a small number of times. V usage is TRBV4-3 and J usage is TRBJ1-6; no firm D call. CDR1 is LGHNA, CDR2 YSLEER, per germline. The V end was cut by 1 base, the J end by 7 bases, with 14 bases between. The CDR3 consists of 16 residues. CDR3 sequence: CASSQAAAFGNSPLHF. The DNA of the CDR3 is TGCGCCAGCAGCCAAGCCGCGGCATTTGGGAATTCACCCCTCCACTTT.

This clonotype was found a few times. The rearrangement uses TRBV6-5 and TRBJ2-7; TRBD2 might be the D (6 bases). Germline V lookup: CDR1 MNHEY, CDR2 SVGAGI. The CDR3 totals 14 residues. V shed 6 bases and J shed 4 bases, with 16 bases lying between them. The CDR3 sequence is CASRPGTLRYEQYF. For the CDR3, the DNA is TGTGCCAGCAGGCCCGGGACTCTGAGGTACGAGCAGTACTTC.

This chain joins TRBV25-1 and TRBJ1-2; TRBD1 agrees at 7 bases. J lost 5 bases, V lost 2 bases, and 17 bases had no gene match. The CDR3 length is 18 residues. Germline V gives CDR1 MGHDK, CDR2 SYGVNS. CDR3 protein: CASSERDDRVPPLYGYTF. CDR3 nucleotides: TGTGCCAGCAGTGAACGTGATGACAGGGTCCCCCCGTTGTATGGCTACACCTTC.

V and J are TRBV29-1 and TRBJ2-2; weak D call: TRBD1 (6 bases). The germline V gene has CDR1 SQVTM and CDR2 ANQGSEA. The germline V and J ends were trimmed by 3 bases and 6 bases, with 11 bases remaining between them. The CDR3 length is 13 residues. In DNA, the CDR3 is TGCAGCGTTGACCCGAAGGGGGCCGGGGAGCTGTTTTTT. Protein: CSVDPKGAGELFF.

The rearrangement uses TRBV5-4 and TRBJ2-6, with 7 bases matching TRBD1. This CDR3 has 13 residues. V lost 0 bases, J lost 14 bases, and 5 bases stayed unmatched. Germline loops: CDR1 SGHNT, CDR2 YYREEE (reference sequence). The CDR3 loop is CASSLETGSLLTF. CDR3 nucleotides: TGTGCCAGCAGCTTGGAGACAGGGAGTCTCCTGACTTTC.

The rearrangement links TRBV7-9 to TRBJ1-4, with 7 nucleotides matching TRBD1. V lost 5 bases and J lost 4; bases outside the gene matches: 10. The CDR3 has 16 amino acids. Germline V gene data show CDR1 as SEHNR and CDR2 as FQNEAQ (reference sequence). This CDR3 is CASSPGTVLFNEKLFF. CDR3 in DNA: TGTGCCAGCAGCCCTGGGACAGTGCTCTTTAATGAAAAACTGTTTTTT.

This clonotype has just a few counts. V and J are TRBV4-3 and TRBJ2-4; no firm D call. The CDR3 contains 16 residues. Germline CDR1 is LGHNA and CDR2 is YSLEER. V lost 4 bases and J lost 3, with 16 bases in between. The CDR3 nucleotides are TGCGCCAGCAGCCCCCGCGGTCAGAGAGGCAAAAACATTCAGTACTTC. Its translation: CASSPRGQRGKNIQYF.

V and J are TRBV12-3 or TRBV12-4 and TRBJ1-6; tentatively, D is TRBD1 (5 bases). The CDR3 sequence is 16 residues long. Trimming cost V 3 bases and J 4 bases, with 13 bases left between them. In nucleotides, the CDR3 is TGTGCCAGCAGTTTTGGTCCGGGGGAATATAATTCACCCCTCCACTTT. It translates to CASSFGPGEYNSPLHF.

The V call is TRBV5-1, the J call TRBJ2-5; D might be TRBD1 (6 bases). V lost 4 bases to trimming and J lost 1 base, with 11 bases between them. CDR3 size: 14 residues. Per the germline V gene, CDR1 is SGHRS and CDR2 is YFSETQ. The CDR3 nucleotides read TGCGCCAGCAGCCAAACAGGGTCCCAAGAGACCCAGTACTTC. Amino acid sequence: CASSQTGSQETQYF.

This clonotype has a single count. The chain recombines TRBV4-3 with TRBJ2-7; 9 bases fit TRBD1. Germline CDR1 LGHNA, CDR2 YSLEER. After removal of 4 bases from V and 2 bases from J, the junction contained 12 bases not matched to a gene. The CDR3 is made up of 17 amino acids. The CDR3 region is CASSPATWDRVPYEQYF. CDR3 in DNA: TGCGCCAGCAGCCCAGCCACCTGGGACAGGGTGCCCTACGAGCAGTACTTC.

V usage is TRBV24-1 and J usage is TRBJ2-5, with TRBD1 as a possible D gene (6 bases). The CDR3 length is 16 residues. Germline CDR1 is KGHDR and CDR2 is SFDVKD. Trimming removed 3 bases at V and 4 bases at J, with 17 bases between. The CDR3 region is CATSDPWAGERETQYF. The DNA for the CDR3 is TGTGCCACCAGTGATCCATGGGCAGGGGAGCGAGAGACCCAGTACTTC.

The chain is built from TRBV6-4 and TRBJ2-5, with D tentatively TRBD2 (7 bases). The length of the CDR3 is 15 residues. CDR1 is MRHNA, CDR2 SNTAGT, per germline. V was clipped by 2 bases and J by 5 bases, with 15 bases between them. DNA of the CDR3: TGTGCCAGCAGTGACCCGCAGGGGCGGGGGGAGACCCAGTACTTC. Amino acid sequence: CASSDPQGRGETQYF.

V and J are TRBV6-2 or TRBV6-3 and TRBJ1-1, with D possibly TRBD1 on 5 matching bases. CDR3 length: 14 amino acids. The germline V gene encodes CDR1 MNHEY and CDR2 SVGEGT. V lost 5 bases and J lost 3, with 13 bases in between. The CDR3 bases are TGTGCCAGCAGTAAGGGGAGAGGAGACACTGAAGCTTTCTTT. This gives the protein CASSKGRGDTEAFF.

The V call is TRBV24-1, the J call TRBJ2-3; perhaps TRBD1 as D (6 bases). Trimming cost V 6 bases and J 3 bases, with 15 bases left between them. This CDR3 is built from 15 residues. Germline CDR1 reads KGHDR; CDR2 reads SFDVKD. Written as DNA, the CDR3 is TGTGCCACCAGTTCTATTGCCCAGGGGACAGATACGCAGTATTTT. It specifies CATSSIAQGTDTQYF.

This clonotype came up many times. The chain couples TRBV4-2 to TRBJ2-5; no clear D. The CDR3 totals 15 residues. V was shortened by 4 bases and J by 4 bases, with 16 bases between the two germline ends. Germline lookup yields CDR1 LGHNA and CDR2 YNFKEQ. CDR3 in amino acids: CASSPSMGSTETQYF. CDR3 nucleotides: TGTGCCAGCAGCCCCTCGATGGGGTCTACAGAGACCCAGTACTTC.

This chain links TRBV5-5 with TRBJ2-7, with 10 positions matching TRBD2. The J segment lost 4 bases and the V segment lost 4 bases, leaving 11 bases of the junction unmatched. There are 16 residues in the CDR3. The germline V gene has CDR1 SGHKS and CDR2 YYEKEE (reference sequence). In DNA, the CDR3 is TGTGCCAGCAGCCGGTTCGAGCGGGGGGGCCGGTACGAGCAGTACTTC. Its protein product is CASSRFERGGRYEQYF.

This clonotype was counted a few times. The chain carries TRBV7-2 and TRBJ1-2; 8 positions match TRBD1. CDR3 length: 13 residues. Germline V lookup: CDR1 SGHTA, CDR2 FQGNSA. With 6 bases clipped from V and 6 bases from J, the junction kept 6 bases outside the gene matches. The CDR3 loop is CASSPDREHGYTF. CDR3 bases: TGTGCCAGCAGTCCGGACAGGGAACATGGCTACACCTTC.

The chain uses TRBV7-6 and TRBJ2-5; weak D call: TRBD1 (6 bases). The germline V and J ends were trimmed by 5 bases and 5 bases, with 12 bases remaining between them. In germline, CDR1 is SGHVS, CDR2 FNYEAQ. The CDR3 has 13 amino acids. CDR3 region: CASSDNRAETQYF. CDR3 sequence (DNA): TGTGCCAGCAGCGATAACAGGGCTGAGACCCAGTACTTC.

There are a few counts of this clonotype. The chain joins TRBV5-6 to TRBJ2-7, with 7 bases identical to TRBD1. The CDR3 sequence is 15 residues long. Losses at the gene ends were 0 bases for V and 2 bases for J; bases not matched to a gene: 5. Germline CDR1 SGHDT, CDR2 YYEEEE. This CDR3 is CASSLGVTGPYEQYF. The DNA of the CDR3 is TGTGCCAGCAGCTTGGGGGTGACAGGGCCCTACGAGCAGTACTTC.

The CDR3 DNA reads as TGTGCCAGCAGTGATGGTAGCGGAAACATTCAGTACTTC. Translation gives CASSDGSGNIQYF. The chain links TRBV2 to TRBJ2-4; D may be TRBD2 (6 bases). Trimming took 3 bases from V and 6 from J, leaving 9 bases between them. The length of the CDR3 is 13 residues. CDR1 SNHLY and CDR2 FYNNEI come from the germline V gene. Based on the CDR3 plus reference TRBV2 and TRBJ2-4, the full variable domain is EPEVTQTPSHQVTQMGQEVILRCVPISNHLYFYWYRQILGQKVEFLVSFYNNEISEKSEIFDDQFSVERPDGSNFTLKIRSTKLEDSAMYFCASSDGSGNIQYFGAGTRLSVL.

The rearrangement uses TRBV4-1 and TRBJ2-3; D may match TRBD1 or TRBD2 (5 bases each). The germline V gene encodes CDR1 MGHRA and CDR2 YSYEKL. The CDR3 runs 15 residues. Trimming cost V 0 bases and J 9 bases, with 16 bases left between them. The CDR3 coding sequence is TGCGCCAGCAGCCAAGACCCCGGGACCGCTATCACGCAGTATTTT. It yields the protein CASSQDPGTAITQYF.

This chain links TRBV7-6 with TRBJ2-6; D unclear. Germline V lookup: CDR1 SGHVS, CDR2 FNYEAQ. V lost 5 bases, J lost 4 bases, and 15 bases lay in between. The CDR3 consists of 16 residues. The CDR3 DNA reads as TGTGCCAGCAGCCTCGATTGGCAGGACGGGGCCAACGTCCTGACTTTC. The encoded protein is CASSLDWQDGANVLTF.

The V call is TRBV7-8, the J call TRBJ1-2, with TRBD1 matching 7 bases. Germline V gives CDR1 SGHVS, CDR2 FQNEAQ. The CDR3 covers 14 residues. The ends lost 6 bases at V and 6 bases at J; junction bases unmatched: 10. CDR3 DNA: TGTGCCAGCAGTCCCGACCCACAGGGGCATGGCTACACCTTC. It translates to CASSPDPQGHGYTF.

The V call is TRBV15, the J call TRBJ2-1; maybe TRBD2 (5 bases). Trimming removed 0 bases from V and 2 bases from J, with 11 bases in between. The CDR3 sequence is 16 residues long. Germline V gene sequence: CDR1 LNHNV, CDR2 YYDKDF (reference sequence). Written as DNA, the CDR3 is TGTGCCACCAGCAGAGATCTGGGGAGCACCTACAATGAGCAGTTCTTC. Protein product: CATSRDLGSTYNEQFF.

This clonotype was detected only a few times. The chain joins TRBV5-1 to TRBJ2-1; 12 bases fit TRBD2. The V segment lost 5 bases and the J segment 1 base; nucleotides outside the gene matches: 7. In germline, CDR1 is SGHRS, CDR2 YFSETQ. The CDR3 extends over 17 amino acids. CDR3 nucleotide sequence: TGCGCCAGCAGGTCTAGCGGGGGGGCCCAGTCCTACAATGAGCAGTTCTTC. Translation gives CASRSSGGAQSYNEQFF.

DNA for the CDR3: TGCGCCAGCAGCTTGGATAGGGTAGCAACTAATGAAAAACTGTTTTTT. This gives the protein CASSLDRVATNEKLFF. This rearrangement joins TRBV5-1 to TRBJ1-4; D is uncertain. CDR1 is SGHRS and CDR2 is YFSETQ in the germline V gene. The V gene lost 0 bases and the J gene lost 0 bases, with 9 bases spanning the gap. The length of the CDR3 is 16 residues.

The V call is TRBV3-1, the J call TRBJ2-7; TRBD1 is a possible D gene (6 bases). V lost 0 bases and J lost 4, with 10 bases in between. From germline, CDR1 is LGHDT and CDR2 YNNKEL (reference sequence). The CDR3 extends over 14 amino acids. The CDR3 here is CASSQDGQIYEQYF. The CDR3 nucleotides read TGTGCCAGCAGCCAAGACGGACAGATATACGAGCAGTACTTC.

V and J are TRBV6-5 and TRBJ1-1; D not certain. Trimming pared 0 bases from V and 0 bases from J, leaving 14 bases between. The V gene's germline CDR1 is MNHEY and CDR2 SVGAGI. The CDR3 consists of 17 residues. The CDR3 is CASSYSMAPGLNTEAFF. CDR3 in DNA: TGTGCCAGCAGTTACTCGATGGCCCCAGGATTGAACACTGAAGCTTTCTTT.